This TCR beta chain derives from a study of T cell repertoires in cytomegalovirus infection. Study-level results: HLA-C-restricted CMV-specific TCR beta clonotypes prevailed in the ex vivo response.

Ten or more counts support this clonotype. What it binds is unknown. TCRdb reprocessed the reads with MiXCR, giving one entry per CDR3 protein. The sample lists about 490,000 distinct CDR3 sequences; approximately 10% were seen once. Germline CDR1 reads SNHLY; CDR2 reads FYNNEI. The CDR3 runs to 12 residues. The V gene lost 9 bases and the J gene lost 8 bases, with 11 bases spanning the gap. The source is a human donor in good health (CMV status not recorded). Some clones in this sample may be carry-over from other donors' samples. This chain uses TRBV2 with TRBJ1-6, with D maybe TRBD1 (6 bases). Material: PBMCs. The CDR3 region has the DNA TGTGCCAGTCTAGGGGGGGATTCACCCCTCCACTTT. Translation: CASLGGDSPLHF. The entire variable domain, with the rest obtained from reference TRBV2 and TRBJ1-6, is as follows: EPEVTQTPSHQVTQMGQEVILRCVPISNHLYFYWYRQILGQKVEFLVSFYNNEISEKSEIFDDQFSVERPDGSNFTLKIRSTKLEDSAMYFCASLGGDSPLHFGNGTRLTVT.